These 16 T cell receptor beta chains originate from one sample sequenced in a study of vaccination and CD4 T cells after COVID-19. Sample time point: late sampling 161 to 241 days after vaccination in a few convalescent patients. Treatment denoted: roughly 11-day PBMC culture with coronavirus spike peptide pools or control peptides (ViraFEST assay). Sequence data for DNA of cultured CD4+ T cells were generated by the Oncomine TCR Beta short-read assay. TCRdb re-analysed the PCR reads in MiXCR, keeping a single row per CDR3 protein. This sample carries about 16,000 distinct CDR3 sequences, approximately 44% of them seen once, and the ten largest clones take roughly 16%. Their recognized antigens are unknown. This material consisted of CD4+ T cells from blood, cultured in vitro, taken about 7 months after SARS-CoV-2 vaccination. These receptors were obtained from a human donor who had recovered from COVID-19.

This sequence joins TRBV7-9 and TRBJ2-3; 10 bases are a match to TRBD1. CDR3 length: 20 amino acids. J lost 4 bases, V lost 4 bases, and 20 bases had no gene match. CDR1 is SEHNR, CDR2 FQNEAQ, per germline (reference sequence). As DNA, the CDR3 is TGTGCCAGCAGCTCGCGGCACCCTCTGTTGACAGGGGGCGTTTCAGATACGCAGTATTTT. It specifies CASSSRHPLLTGGVSDTQYF.

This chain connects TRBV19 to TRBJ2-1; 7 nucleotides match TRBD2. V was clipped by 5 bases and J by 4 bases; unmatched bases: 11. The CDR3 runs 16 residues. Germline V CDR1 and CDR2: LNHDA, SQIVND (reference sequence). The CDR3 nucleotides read TGTGCCAGTAGTTCTGTCTCCAGCGGGATTTACAATGAGCAGTTCTTC. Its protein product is CASSSVSSGIYNEQFF.

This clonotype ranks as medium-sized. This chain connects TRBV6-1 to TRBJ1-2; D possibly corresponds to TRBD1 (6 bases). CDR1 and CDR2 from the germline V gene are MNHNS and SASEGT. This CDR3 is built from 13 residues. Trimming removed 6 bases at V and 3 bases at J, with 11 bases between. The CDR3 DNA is TGTGCCAGCAGCGCCGGGACACACTATGGCTACACCTTC. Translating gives CASSAGTHYGYTF.

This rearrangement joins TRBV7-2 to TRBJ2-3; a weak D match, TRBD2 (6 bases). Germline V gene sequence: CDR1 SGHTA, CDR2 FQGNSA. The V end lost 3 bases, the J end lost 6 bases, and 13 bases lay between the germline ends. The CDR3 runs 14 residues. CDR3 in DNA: TGTGCCAGCAGCTTCTGGCGGGCGGGGGATACGCAGTATTTT. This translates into CASSFWRAGDTQYF.

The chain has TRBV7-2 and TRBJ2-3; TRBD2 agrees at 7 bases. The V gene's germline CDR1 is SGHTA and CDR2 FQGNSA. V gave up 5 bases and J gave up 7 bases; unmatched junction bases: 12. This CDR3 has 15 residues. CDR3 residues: CASSVGTTTIYTQYF. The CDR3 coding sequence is TGTGCCAGCAGCGTAGGGACTACGACGATATATACGCAGTATTTT.

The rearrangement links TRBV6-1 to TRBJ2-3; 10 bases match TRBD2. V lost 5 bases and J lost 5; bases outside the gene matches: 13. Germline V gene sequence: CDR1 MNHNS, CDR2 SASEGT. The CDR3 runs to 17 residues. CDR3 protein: CASSPSVAGGHVDTQYF. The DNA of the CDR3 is TGTGCCAGCAGTCCCTCCGTAGCGGGGGGCCACGTAGATACGCAGTATTTT.

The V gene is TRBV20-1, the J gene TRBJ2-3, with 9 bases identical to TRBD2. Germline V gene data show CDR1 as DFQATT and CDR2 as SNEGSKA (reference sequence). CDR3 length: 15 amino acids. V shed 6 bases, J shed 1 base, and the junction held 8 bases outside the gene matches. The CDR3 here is CSANSRGGRTDTQYF. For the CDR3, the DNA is TGCAGTGCGAACTCGCGGGGGGGCCGCACAGATACGCAGTATTTT.

The CDR3: CASSLAGRNYEQYF. As DNA, the CDR3 is TGTGCCAGCAGCTTAGCCGGGAGAAACTACGAGCAGTACTTC. The chain has TRBV7-2 and TRBJ2-7; maybe TRBD2 (6 bases). The CDR3 length is 14 residues. Germline V gene lookup returns CDR1 SGHTA and CDR2 FQGNSA. With 0 bases removed from V and 3 bases from J, the gap between germline ends came to 9 bases.

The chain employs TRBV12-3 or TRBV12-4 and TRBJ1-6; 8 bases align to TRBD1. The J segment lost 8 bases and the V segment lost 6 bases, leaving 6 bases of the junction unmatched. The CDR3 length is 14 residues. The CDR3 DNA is TGTGCCAGCAGCAGGACAGGGAGGGATTCACCCCTCCACTTT. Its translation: CASSRTGRDSPLHF.

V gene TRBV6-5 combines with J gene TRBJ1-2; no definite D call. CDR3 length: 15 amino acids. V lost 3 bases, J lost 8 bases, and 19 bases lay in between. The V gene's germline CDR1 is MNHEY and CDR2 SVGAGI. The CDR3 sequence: CASSYMRMTPLGYTF. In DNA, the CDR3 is TGTGCCAGCAGTTATATGCGGATGACTCCCCTGGGCTACACCTTC.

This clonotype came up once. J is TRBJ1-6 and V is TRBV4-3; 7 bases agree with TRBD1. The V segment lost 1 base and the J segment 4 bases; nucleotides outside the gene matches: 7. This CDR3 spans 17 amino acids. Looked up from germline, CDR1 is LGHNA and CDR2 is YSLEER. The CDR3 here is CASSQGQGRVYNSPLHF. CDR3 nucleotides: TGCGCCAGCAGCCAAGGACAGGGAAGGGTTTATAATTCACCCCTCCACTTT.

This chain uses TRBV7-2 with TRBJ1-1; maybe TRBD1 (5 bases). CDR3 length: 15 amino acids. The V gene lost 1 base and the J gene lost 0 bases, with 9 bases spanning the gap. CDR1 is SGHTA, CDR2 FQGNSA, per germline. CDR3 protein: CASSLDPGMNTEAFF. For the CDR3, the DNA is TGTGCCAGCAGCTTAGACCCAGGGATGAACACTGAAGCTTTCTTT. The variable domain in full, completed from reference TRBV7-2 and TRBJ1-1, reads GAGVSQSPSNKVTEKGKDVELRCDPISGHTALYWYRQSLGQGLEFLIYFQGNSAPDKSGLPSDRFSAERTGGSVSTLTIQRTQQEDSAVYLCASSLDPGMNTEAFFGQGTRLTVV.

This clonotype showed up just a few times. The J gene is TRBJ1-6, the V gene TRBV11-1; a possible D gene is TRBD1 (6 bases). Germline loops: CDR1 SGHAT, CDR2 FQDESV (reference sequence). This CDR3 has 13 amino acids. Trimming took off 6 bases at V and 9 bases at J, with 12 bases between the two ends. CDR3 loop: CASSRLGGSPLHF. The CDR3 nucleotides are TGTGCCAGCAGTCGACTAGGGGGTTCACCCCTCCACTTT. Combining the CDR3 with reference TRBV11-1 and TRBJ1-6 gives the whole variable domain EAEVAQSPRYKITEKSQAVAFWCDPISGHATLYWYRQILGQGPELLVQFQDESVVDDSQLPKDRFSAERLKGVDSTLKIQPAELGDSAMYLCASSRLGGSPLHFGNGTRLTVT.

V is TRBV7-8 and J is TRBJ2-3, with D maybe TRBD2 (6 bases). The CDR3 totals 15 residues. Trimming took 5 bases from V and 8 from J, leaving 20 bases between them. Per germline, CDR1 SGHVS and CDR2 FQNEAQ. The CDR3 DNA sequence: TGTGCCAGCAGCCTGCGGGACCCTGGACGGAGTACGCAGTATTTT. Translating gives CASSLRDPGRSTQYF.

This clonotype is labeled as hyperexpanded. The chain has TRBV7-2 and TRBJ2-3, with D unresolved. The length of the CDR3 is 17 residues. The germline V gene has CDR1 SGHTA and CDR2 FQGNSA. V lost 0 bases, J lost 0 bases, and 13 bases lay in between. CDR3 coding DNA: TGTGCCAGCAGCTTAGCGATTGCGGTTTCTAGCACAGATACGCAGTATTTT. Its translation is CASSLAIAVSSTDTQYF.

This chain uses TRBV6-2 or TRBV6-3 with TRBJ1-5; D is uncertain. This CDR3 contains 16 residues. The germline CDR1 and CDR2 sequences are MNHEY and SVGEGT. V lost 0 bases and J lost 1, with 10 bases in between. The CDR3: CASSYSRSVSNQPQHF. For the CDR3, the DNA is TGTGCCAGCAGTTACTCGCGGTCTGTCAGCAATCAGCCCCAGCATTTT.